Sequencing of this T cell receptor (beta chain) was carried out in a study of cytomegalovirus exposure and HLA in healthy donors. 13 Jbeta primers and 60 Vbeta primers were used for the PCR. Assay used: immunoSEQ multiplex PCR; TCRdb lists only in-frame clones, some missing. The sample lists around 210,000 clones, around 80% occurring once. The germline V gene encodes CDR1 SNHLY and CDR2 FYNNEI. Trimming left V 8 bases short and J 5 bases short, with 10 bases between. This CDR3 comprises 12 residues. The chain employs TRBV2 and TRBJ1-5; possibly TRBD1 for D (5 bases). This TCR was sampled from a boy aged 5-17 years in good health and CMV-seronegative. Sample: PBMCs. The CDR3 DNA is TGTGCCAGCGGCGGGGCGGATCAGCCCCAGCATTTT. This encodes CASGGADQPQHF.